The next 13 T cell receptor beta chains were all read from a single sample in a study of T cell responses to AZD1222 COVID-19 vaccine. The repertoire was sequenced with immunoSEQ multiplex PCR; TCRdb's copy has only in-frame clones and lacks some. The sample has roughly 150,000 clones; 94% are singletons. Sequenced material: peripheral blood, taken 28 days after the second AZD1222 dose. These receptors all come from an adult who received the AZD1222 COVID-19 vaccine.

V gene TRBV3-1 (or the pseudogene TRBV3-2) combines with J gene TRBJ2-7; D possibly corresponds to TRBD2 (7 bases). V shed 4 bases and J shed 5 bases, with 18 bases lying between them. CDR3 length: 15 residues. Germline values: CDR1 LGHDT, CDR2 YNNKEL (reference sequence). CDR3 coding DNA: TGTGCCAGCAGCCCCTCTGGGGAGGGGGACCACGAGCAGTACTTC. Its protein is CASSPSGEGDHEQYF.

The rearrangement joins TRBV28 to TRBJ1-5, with D possibly matching TRBD1 (5 bases). There are 15 residues in the CDR3. Trimming stripped 10 bases from V and 0 bases from J, with 16 bases between. CDR1 and CDR2 from the germline V gene are MDHEN and SYDVKM. CDR3 DNA sequence: TGTGCCACAAGTCCGGGACCTAATAGCAATCAGCCCCAGCATTTT. Its protein is CATSPGPNSNQPQHF. Full variable domain (remainder filled in from reference TRBV28 and TRBJ1-5): DVKVTQSSRYLVKRTGEKVFLECVQDMDHENMFWYRQDPGLGLRLIYFSYDVKMKEKGDIPEGYSVSREKKERFSLILESASTNQTSMYLCATSPGPNSNQPQHFGDGTRLSIL.

The chain has TRBV11-2 and TRBJ1-1; TRBD1 matches at 8 bases. The CDR3 totals 13 residues. Trimming took 4 bases from V and 7 from J; bases not matched to a gene: 5. CDR1 is SGHAT, CDR2 FQNNGV, per germline. The CDR3 DNA follows: TGTGCCAGCAGCTGGACAGGGAGGAGTGAAGCTTTCTTT. The encoded protein is CASSWTGRSEAFF.

The rearrangement joins TRBV24-1 to TRBJ2-7; unclear D gene. The V gene's germline CDR1 is KGHDR and CDR2 SFDVKD. The CDR3 is 16 amino acids. V was trimmed by 1 base and J by 3 bases, leaving 15 bases between them. The CDR3 nucleotides are TGTGCCACCAGTGATTTTTGGAGAGCTGGAAACTACGAGCAGTACTTC. Translated, it gives CATSDFWRAGNYEQYF.

This sequence joins TRBV5-1 and TRBJ1-2; D remains ambiguous. This CDR3 has 13 residues. V lost 0 bases to trimming and J lost 8 bases, with 11 bases between them. Germline V gene data show CDR1 as SGHRS and CDR2 as YFSETQ. The CDR3 bases are TGCGCCAGCAGCTTGGTTCCAGACAAAGGCTACACCTTC. This sequence encodes CASSLVPDKGYTF.

The chain has TRBV28 and TRBJ1-2, with no clear D. The germline gives CDR1 MDHEN, CDR2 SYDVKM. This CDR3 comprises 16 residues. V was trimmed by 2 bases and J by 0 bases, leaving 13 bases between them. The CDR3 sequence is CASSLTLAGTNYGYTF. In nucleotides, the CDR3 is TGTGCCAGCAGTTTAACCCTGGCAGGTACTAACTATGGCTACACCTTC.

The chain is built from TRBV6-4 and TRBJ2-3, with D perhaps TRBD1 (7 bases). The CDR3 runs 15 residues. V gave up 2 bases and J gave up 6 bases, with 15 bases separating them. Germline-derived CDR1 and CDR2 are MRHNA and SNTAGT. This CDR3 is CASSDPQGTLDTQYF. CDR3 DNA: TGTGCCAGCAGTGACCCACAGGGGACTCTGGATACGCAGTATTTT.

The V and J genes are TRBV18 and TRBJ2-7; 10 bases are shared with TRBD1. The CDR3 totals 15 residues. From germline, CDR1 is KGHSH and CDR2 LQKENI. V lost 3 bases to trimming and J lost 3 bases; unmatched junction nucleotides: 5. The CDR3 DNA sequence: TGTGCCAGCTCACCCCCGGGACAGGGGCACTACGAGCAGTACTTC. The encoded protein is CASSPPGQGHYEQYF. The variable domain in full, with the rest retrieved from reference TRBV18 and TRBJ2-7, is NAGVMQNPRHLVRRRGQEARLRCSPMKGHSHVYWYRQLPEEGLKFMVYLQKENIIDESGMPKERFSAEFPKEGPSILRIQQVVRGDSAAYFCASSPPGQGHYEQYFGPGTRLTVT.

The chain couples TRBV19 to TRBJ2-3; tentatively, D is TRBD2 (6 bases). The CDR3 sequence is 16 residues long. V shed 3 bases and J shed 0 bases, with 13 bases lying between them. Germline assignment: CDR1 LNHDA and CDR2 SQIVND (reference sequence). The CDR3 protein is CASSISGWGSTDTQYF. The DNA of the CDR3 is TGTGCCAGTAGTATCAGCGGGTGGGGTAGCACAGATACGCAGTATTTT. Full variable domain (outside the CDR3, taken from reference TRBV19 and TRBJ2-3): DGGITQSPKYLFRKEGQNVTLSCEQNLNHDAMYWYRQDPGQGLRLIYYSQIVNDFQKGDIAEGYSVSREKKESFPLTVTSAQKNPTAFYLCASSISGWGSTDTQYFGPGTRLTVL.

The genes are TRBV4-3 and TRBJ2-1; no firm D call. The CDR3 is made up of 15 amino acids. Trimming pared 1 base from V and 2 bases from J, leaving 9 bases between. Germline assignment: CDR1 LGHNA and CDR2 YSLEER. The CDR3 sequence is CASSQGATAYNEQFF. As DNA, the CDR3 is TGCGCCAGCAGCCAAGGGGCTACGGCCTACAATGAGCAGTTCTTC.

V gene TRBV10-3 combines with J gene TRBJ2-1; 9 bases agree with TRBD2. Trimming cost V 0 bases and J 8 bases; bases outside gene matches: 11. CDR3 length equals 17 residues. Germline V lookup: CDR1 ENHRY, CDR2 SYGVKD. The CDR3 loop is CAISESLGGRATDEQFF. The CDR3 nucleotides are TGTGCCATCAGTGAGTCATTGGGCGGGAGGGCCACGGATGAGCAGTTCTTC.

CDR3 sequence (DNA): TGTGCCAGCAGCCCACGACAGGACTTGAACACTGAAGCTTTCTTT. This sequence encodes CASSPRQDLNTEAFF. The chain couples TRBV5-5 to TRBJ1-1, with D possibly being TRBD1 (6 bases). The CDR3 spans 15 residues. From germline, CDR1 is SGHKS and CDR2 YYEKEE (reference sequence). The ends were cut back, 4 bases at V and 0 bases at J, with 13 bases in the middle.

This clone was seen only a few times. V is TRBV5-1 and J is TRBJ2-7; 10 nucleotides match TRBD2. V was pared by 4 bases and J by 7 bases, with 11 bases of the junction left unmatched. CDR3 length equals 15 residues. Germline V gives CDR1 SGHRS, CDR2 YFSETQ. The CDR3 nucleotides read TGCGCCAGCAGCCCATCTAGCGGGAGTAGAGGTGAGCAGTACTTC. Translation: CASSPSSGSRGEQYF. The full variable domain, rest sourced from reference TRBV5-1 and TRBJ2-7, is KAGVTQTPRYLIKTRGQQVTLSCSPISGHRSVSWYQQTPGQGLQFLFEYFSETQRNKGNFPGRFSGRQFSNSRSEMNVSTLELGDSALYLCASSPSSGSRGEQYFGPGTRLTVT.